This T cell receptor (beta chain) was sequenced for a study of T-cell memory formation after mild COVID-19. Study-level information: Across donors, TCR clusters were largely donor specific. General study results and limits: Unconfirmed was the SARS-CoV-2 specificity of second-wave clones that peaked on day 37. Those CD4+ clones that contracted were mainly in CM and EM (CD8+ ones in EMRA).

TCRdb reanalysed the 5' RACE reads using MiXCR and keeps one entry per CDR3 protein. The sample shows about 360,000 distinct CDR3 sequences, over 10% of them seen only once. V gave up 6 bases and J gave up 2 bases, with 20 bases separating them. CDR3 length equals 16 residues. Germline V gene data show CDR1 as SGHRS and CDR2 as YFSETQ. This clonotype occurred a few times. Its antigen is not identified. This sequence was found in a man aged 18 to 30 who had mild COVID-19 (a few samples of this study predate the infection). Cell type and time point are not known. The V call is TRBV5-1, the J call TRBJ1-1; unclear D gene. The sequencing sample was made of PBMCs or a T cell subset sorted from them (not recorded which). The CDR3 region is CASTLTARGPNTEAFF. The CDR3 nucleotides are TGCGCCAGCACCTTAACTGCGCGGGGTCCCAACACTGAAGCTTTCTTT.